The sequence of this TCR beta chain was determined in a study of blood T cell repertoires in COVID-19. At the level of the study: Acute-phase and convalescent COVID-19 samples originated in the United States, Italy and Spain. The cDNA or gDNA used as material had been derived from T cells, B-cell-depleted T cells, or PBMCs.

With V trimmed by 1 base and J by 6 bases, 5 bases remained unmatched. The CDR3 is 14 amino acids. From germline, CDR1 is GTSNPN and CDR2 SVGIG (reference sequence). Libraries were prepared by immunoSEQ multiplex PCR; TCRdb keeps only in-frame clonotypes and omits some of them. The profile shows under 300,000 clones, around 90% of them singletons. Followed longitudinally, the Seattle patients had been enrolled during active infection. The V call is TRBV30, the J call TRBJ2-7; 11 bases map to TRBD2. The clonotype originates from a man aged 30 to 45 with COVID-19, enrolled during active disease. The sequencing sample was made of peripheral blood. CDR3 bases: TGTGCCTGGAGTGAACTAGCGGGGGATTTCGAGCAGTACTTC. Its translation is CAWSELAGDFEQYF.